The 32 T cell receptor beta chains listed next were all sequenced from one sample in a study of T-cell reconstitution after alpha-beta-depleted transplantation in children. Preparing the TCRbeta library involved the use of unique molecular identifiers. TCRdb itself ran the PCR reads through MiXCR, one entry per CDR3 protein. The table includes roughly 340,000 distinct CDR3 sequences, 16% detected once. This sample comprised PBMCs, mostly from graft donor cells, obtained 360 days after TCRalphabeta/CD19-depleted stem cell transplant. These receptors were collected from a male patient aged 2 to 9 who had a stem cell transplant for acute lymphoblastic leukemia, so the T cells may come from the graft donor.

Here the CDR3 DNA reads TGTGCCAGTAGTATGGAGCCTCCCGACAGGGGAGGTGAGCAGTTCTTC. It encodes CASSMEPPDRGGEQFF. This chain connects TRBV19 to TRBJ2-1; 8 bases are a match to TRBD1. V lost 3 bases, J lost 9 bases, and 13 bases stayed unmatched. Looked up from germline, CDR1 is LNHDA and CDR2 is SQIVND (reference sequence). This CDR3 region has 16 residues.

This chain joins TRBV10-3 and TRBJ2-2; TRBD2 matches at 8 bases. The ends lost 10 bases at V and 0 bases at J; junction bases unmatched: 7. The germline CDR1 and CDR2 sequences are ENHRY and SYGVKD. The CDR3 runs 15 residues. The CDR3 here is CATGLADPNTGELFF. The CDR3, as DNA: TGTGCCACCGGACTAGCAGACCCGAACACCGGGGAGCTGTTTTTT.

The rearrangement uses TRBV12-3 or TRBV12-4 and TRBJ2-2; 9 bases are a match to TRBD1. V gave up 8 bases and J gave up 6 bases; unmatched junction bases: 13. This CDR3 has 16 residues. The CDR3 is CASGRFTGGMAGELFF. The CDR3 region has the DNA TGTGCCAGCGGCCGATTTACAGGGGGCATGGCCGGGGAGCTGTTTTTT.

The sample holds a few counts of this clonotype. V and J are TRBV12-3 or TRBV12-4 and TRBJ1-3, with TRBD1 matching over 8 bases. The V and J ends lost 4 bases and 4 bases, in that order; junction bases with no gene match: 12. The CDR3 loop spans 17 amino acids. The CDR3 reads CASSSYNRGIAGNTIYF. The CDR3 DNA sequence: TGTGCCAGCAGTTCCTATAACAGGGGGATAGCGGGAAACACCATATATTTT.

There are a few counts of this clonotype. V usage is TRBV9 and J usage is TRBJ2-5; 7 bases line up with TRBD1. J lost 0 bases, V lost 3 bases, and 5 bases had no gene match. Germline-derived CDR1 and CDR2 are SGDLS and YYNGEE. This CDR3 is built from 15 residues. CDR3 DNA sequence: TGTGCCAGCAGCGCCGGGACAGCCAACCAAGAGACCCAGTACTTC. It translates to CASSAGTANQETQYF. Looking up the rest from reference TRBV9 and TRBJ2-5 gives the full variable domain: DSGVTQTPKHLITATGQRVTLRCSPRSGDLSVYWYQQSLDQGLQFLIQYYNGEERAKGNILERFSAQQFPDLHSELNLSSLELGDSALYFCASSAGTANQETQYFGPGTRLLVL.

The chain couples TRBV7-9 to TRBJ1-3, with D perhaps matching TRBD1 (5 bases). The CDR3 sequence is 13 residues long. Trimming took off 4 bases at V and 16 bases at J, with 20 bases between the two ends. Germline V gives CDR1 SEHNR, CDR2 FQNEAQ (reference sequence). CDR3 nucleotide sequence: TGTGCCAGCAGCTGGAGGGCAGGGCTCCGGTACTATTTT. Translating gives CASSWRAGLRYYF.

V gene TRBV7-9 combines with J gene TRBJ1-1; maybe TRBD1 (5 bases). V dropped 8 bases and J dropped 6 bases, with 22 bases sitting between them. This CDR3 has 15 residues. CDR1 is SEHNR, CDR2 FQNEAQ, per germline (reference sequence). The CDR3 DNA reads as TGTGCCAGCGTATTAGGTGGGGCCGGGAATTCTGAAGCTTTCTTT. Translating gives CASVLGGAGNSEAFF.

The CDR3 loop reads CASSSGGTGSYNEQFF. The DNA for the CDR3 is TGTGCCAGCAGCTCCGGTGGGACTGGCTCCTACAATGAGCAGTTCTTC. The V call is TRBV7-2, the J call TRBJ2-1; a possible D gene is TRBD2 (6 bases). This CDR3 is 16 amino acids long. Germline V gene data show CDR1 as SGHTA and CDR2 as FQGNSA. The V end lost 4 bases, the J end lost 0 bases, and 13 bases lay between the germline ends. The whole variable domain, filled in from reference TRBV7-2 and TRBJ2-1, reads GAGVSQSPSNKVTEKGKDVELRCDPISGHTALYWYRQSLGQGLEFLIYFQGNSAPDKSGLPSDRFSAERTGGSVSTLTIQRTQQEDSAVYLCASSSGGTGSYNEQFFGPGTRLTVL.

This clonotype came up many times. The chain links TRBV5-1 to TRBJ2-1; 10 bases fit TRBD2. Germline CDR1 reads SGHRS; CDR2 reads YFSETQ. This CDR3 is built from 16 residues. V trimming: 1 base; J trimming: 4 bases; junction bases outside the gene matches: 5. In nucleotides, the CDR3 is TGCGCCAGCAGCTTGACCCCGGGACTAGCGTACAATGAGCAGTTCTTC. This sequence encodes CASSLTPGLAYNEQFF. The full variable domain, in which reference TRBV5-1 and TRBJ2-1 provide the parts outside the CDR3, is KAGVTQTPRYLIKTRGQQVTLSCSPISGHRSVSWYQQTPGQGLQFLFEYFSETQRNKGNFPGRFSGRQFSNSRSEMNVSTLELGDSALYLCASSLTPGLAYNEQFFGPGTRLTVL.

With regard to this clonotype: Because it lacks the conserved phenylalanine or tryptophan at the end, this CDR3 is likely a read error. The rearrangement joins TRBV12-3 or TRBV12-4 to TRBJ1-4; D remains unclear. This CDR3 is built from 17 residues. Trimming left V 2 bases short and J 9 bases short, with 22 bases between. The CDR3 DNA sequence: TGTGCCAGCAGTTTACTCTCTTGCTGGGCGCGTGGGAAAAAACTGTTTGTT. Residues: CASSLLSCWARGKKLFV.

Concerning this clonotype itself: Possible read error: a much larger clone is one base away. V and J are TRBV12-3 or TRBV12-4 and TRBJ2-7, with 13 positions matching TRBD2. The CDR3 is made up of 22 amino acids. The V and J ends lost 3 bases and 7 bases, in that order; junction bases with no gene match: 27. This chain's CDR3 is CASSFTPLGLAGARLRMHEQYF. The CDR3 nucleotides are TGTGCCAGCAGTTTCACCCCCCTTGGACTAGCGGGAGCCCGGTTAAGGATGCATGAGCAGTACTTC.

This chain uses TRBV12-5 with TRBJ2-1; 10 bases line up with TRBD2. This CDR3 has 15 amino acids. J lost 5 bases, V lost 6 bases, and 7 bases had no gene match. Germline loops: CDR1 LGHNT, CDR2 FRNRAP. As DNA, the CDR3 is TGTGCTAGTGGCCCAGGGGGGACTAGCGACAATGAGCAGTTCTTC. Translated: CASGPGGTSDNEQFF.

This clonotype was counted only a few times. This chain links TRBV6-2 or TRBV6-3 with TRBJ2-5; D remains unclear. The V gene's germline CDR1 is MNHEY and CDR2 SVGEGT. The ends were cut back, 6 bases at V and 5 bases at J, with 7 bases in the middle. This CDR3 contains 11 residues. CDR3 residues: CASRRAETQYF. In DNA, the CDR3 is TGTGCCAGCAGAAGGGCGGAGACCCAGTACTTC.

This clonotype was seen a few times. The chain carries TRBV6-5 and TRBJ2-2; 7 bases fit TRBD2. The CDR3 covers 15 residues. Germline CDR1 and CDR2: MNHEY and SVGAGI. After removal of 3 bases from V and 1 base from J, the junction contained 2 bases not matched to a gene. DNA for the CDR3: TGTGCCAGCAGTTATGGGGGGGTGAACACCGGGGAGCTGTTTTTT. It codes for CASSYGGVNTGELFF.

The chain combines TRBV6-2 or TRBV6-3 with TRBJ2-1; no clear D. Trimming shortened V by 6 bases and J by 7 bases, and 22 bases separated the two germline ends. CDR3 length equals 16 residues. CDR1 MNHEY and CDR2 SVGEGT come from the germline V gene. CDR3 residues: CASSPFLDGHGNEQFF. The CDR3 coding sequence is TGTGCCAGCAGCCCCTTCCTGGACGGGCACGGGAATGAGCAGTTCTTC.

The chain employs TRBV10-3 and TRBJ2-3; TRBD1 matches 9 bases. V was pared by 7 bases and J by 6 bases, with 11 bases of the junction left unmatched. The CDR3 loop spans 15 amino acids. CDR1 and CDR2 from the germline V gene are ENHRY and SYGVKD. CDR3 nucleotides: TGTGCCATCACCTCGGGACAGGGCCCCAGGGATACGCAGTATTTT. It specifies CAITSGQGPRDTQYF.

This clonotype turned up a few times. The chain links TRBV28 to TRBJ2-7, with 13 bases lining up with TRBD2. The CDR3 runs to 15 residues. Germline loops: CDR1 MDHEN, CDR2 SYDVKM. Trimming took 6 bases from V and 3 from J; bases not matched to a gene: 5. The CDR3, as DNA: TGTGCCAGCAGCGGACTAGCGGGAGAGGACTACGAGCAGTACTTC. Translating it yields CASSGLAGEDYEQYF.

V usage is TRBV4-3 and J usage is TRBJ1-1; no definite D call. The V end was cut by 1 base, the J end by 0 bases, with 9 bases between. Per germline, CDR1 LGHNA and CDR2 YSLEER. This CDR3 is built from 15 residues. CDR3 residues: CASSQGVGLNTEAFF. As DNA, the CDR3 is TGCGCCAGCAGCCAAGGGGTTGGACTGAACACTGAAGCTTTCTTT.

This clonotype was observed many times. The chain links TRBV5-1 to TRBJ2-2, with 12 bases matching TRBD2. Germline trimming cut 0 bases from V and 6 bases from J; bases unmatched to any gene: 12. There are 19 residues in the CDR3. Germline V lookup: CDR1 SGHRS, CDR2 YFSETQ. This chain's CDR3 is CASSLVTPFTSGRSGELFF. For the CDR3, the DNA is TGCGCCAGCAGCTTGGTCACGCCCTTTACTAGCGGGAGGTCCGGGGAGCTGTTTTTT.

This sequence joins TRBV12-3 or TRBV12-4 and TRBJ2-3; TRBD2 agrees at 8 bases. The CDR3 extends over 16 amino acids. The trim removed 6 bases at V and 1 base at J, leaving 9 bases unmatched. CDR3 amino acids: CASSNWRAGGTDTQYF. The CDR3 DNA follows: TGTGCCAGCAGCAATTGGAGAGCGGGGGGCACAGATACGCAGTATTTT.

This clonotype was counted many times. The chain carries TRBV28 and TRBJ1-4; D is unresolved. CDR1 and CDR2 from the germline V gene are MDHEN and SYDVKM. The CDR3 covers 11 residues. Trimming removed 5 bases at V and 8 bases at J, with 6 bases between. CDR3 region: CASSQSEKLFF. CDR3 nucleotide sequence: TGTGCCAGCAGTCAATCGGAAAAACTGTTTTTT.

The sample holds a few counts of this clonotype. This chain connects TRBV6-5 to TRBJ1-4; D is unresolved. Germline CDR1 reads MNHEY; CDR2 reads SVGAGI. Deletions cut 1 base from V and 0 bases from J, with 12 bases between. This CDR3 is built from 17 residues. In DNA form, the CDR3 reads TGTGCCAGCAGTTACTTTGGACCCATCGCAACTAATGAAAAACTGTTTTTT. It translates to CASSYFGPIATNEKLFF.

The chain carries TRBV4-2 and TRBJ2-3; TRBD1 might be the D (8 bases). Trimming shortened V by 2 bases and J by 1 base, and 16 bases separated the two germline ends. This CDR3 contains 17 residues. Germline loops: CDR1 LGHNA, CDR2 YNFKEQ. The CDR3 loop reads CASSQPRTGRGTDTQYF. The DNA for the CDR3 is TGTGCCAGCAGCCAACCCCGGACAGGGAGGGGCACAGATACGCAGTATTTT.

The V gene is TRBV5-1, the J gene TRBJ1-2; the match to TRBD1 covers 9 bases. Germline assignment: CDR1 SGHRS and CDR2 YFSETQ. The CDR3 is 14 amino acids. V lost 4 bases, J lost 4 bases, and 5 bases stayed unmatched. The DNA for the CDR3 is TGCGCCAGCAGCCTGGGACAGGGTGGCTATGGCTACACCTTC. Translated: CASSLGQGGYGYTF.

This clonotype was counted between two and nine times. The CDR3 DNA is TGCAGCGTTGAAGATCCCTTCGGAGGTCGGGAGGAGCAGTACTTC. This encodes CSVEDPFGGREEQYF. J is TRBJ2-7 and V is TRBV29-1, with D tentatively TRBD2 (6 bases). The V gene's germline CDR1 is SQVTM and CDR2 ANQGSEA. V lost 0 bases and J lost 7, with 19 bases in between. The CDR3 loop spans 15 amino acids.

The sample holds a few counts of this clonotype. The genes are TRBV6-2 or TRBV6-3 and TRBJ2-3; D unclear. Per germline, CDR1 MNHEY and CDR2 SVGEGT. V shed 2 bases and J shed 4 bases, with 16 bases lying between them. The CDR3 totals 16 residues. The CDR3 loop reads CASSYGRRTSADTQYF. DNA for the CDR3: TGTGCCAGCAGTTACGGTCGAAGGACCTCGGCAGATACGCAGTATTTT.

This clonotype was seen at least ten times. The chain couples TRBV5-1 to TRBJ2-5; D is ambiguous. V lost 4 bases and J lost 3, with 13 bases in between. The CDR3 has 14 amino acids. Germline V gene lookup returns CDR1 SGHRS and CDR2 YFSETQ. The DNA for the CDR3 is TGCGCCAGCAGCGCCGTCGAAGAAGAAGAGACCCAGTACTTC. This translates into CASSAVEEEETQYF.

This sequence joins TRBV7-8 and TRBJ2-7; D is possibly TRBD2 (5 bases). Deletions cut 5 bases from V and 3 bases from J, with 17 bases between. The CDR3 sequence is 15 residues long. Germline V CDR1 and CDR2: SGHVS, FQNEAQ. The CDR3 reads CASSDYSISDYEQYF. CDR3 bases: TGTGCCAGCAGCGACTATAGTATATCGGACTACGAGCAGTACTTC.

This clonotype has just a few counts. The chain combines TRBV30 with TRBJ2-1; 7 positions match TRBD1. The CDR3 is 16 amino acids. V dropped 8 bases and J dropped 6; count of bases not matched to a gene: 19. CDR1 and CDR2 from the germline V gene are GTSNPN and SVGIG (reference sequence). CDR3 amino acids: CARTLRTGLAPNEQFF. The CDR3, as DNA: TGTGCCCGCACCCTCCGGACAGGTCTCGCCCCCAATGAGCAGTTCTTC.

This clonotype was seen more than once but under ten times. The CDR3 here is CASSFNPTVPNTEAFF. As DNA, the CDR3 is TGTGCCAGCAGTTTTAACCCGACCGTCCCGAACACTGAAGCTTTCTTT. The chain joins TRBV28 to TRBJ1-1; D is undetermined. This CDR3 contains 16 residues. Per the germline V gene, CDR1 is MDHEN and CDR2 is SYDVKM. V lost 3 bases and J lost 1, with 15 bases in between.

This chain links TRBV2 with TRBJ1-5, with 9 bases fitting TRBD1. V was clipped by 1 base and J by 9 bases; unmatched bases: 7. This CDR3 comprises 15 residues. In germline, CDR1 is SNHLY, CDR2 FYNNEI. The CDR3 loop is CASSEDRGQSRPQHF. DNA for the CDR3: TGTGCCAGCAGTGAAGACAGGGGGCAATCTAGGCCCCAGCATTTT.

This clonotype has more than one count but fewer than ten. This chain links TRBV7-2 with TRBJ2-3; a possible D gene is TRBD2 (6 bases). V was clipped by 1 base and J by 1 base, with 12 bases between them. Per germline, CDR1 SGHTA and CDR2 FQGNSA. CDR3 length: 16 amino acids. CDR3 sequence: CASSLGTSRRTDTQYF. CDR3 nucleotide sequence: TGTGCCAGCAGCTTAGGTACTAGCCGTCGCACAGATACGCAGTATTTT.